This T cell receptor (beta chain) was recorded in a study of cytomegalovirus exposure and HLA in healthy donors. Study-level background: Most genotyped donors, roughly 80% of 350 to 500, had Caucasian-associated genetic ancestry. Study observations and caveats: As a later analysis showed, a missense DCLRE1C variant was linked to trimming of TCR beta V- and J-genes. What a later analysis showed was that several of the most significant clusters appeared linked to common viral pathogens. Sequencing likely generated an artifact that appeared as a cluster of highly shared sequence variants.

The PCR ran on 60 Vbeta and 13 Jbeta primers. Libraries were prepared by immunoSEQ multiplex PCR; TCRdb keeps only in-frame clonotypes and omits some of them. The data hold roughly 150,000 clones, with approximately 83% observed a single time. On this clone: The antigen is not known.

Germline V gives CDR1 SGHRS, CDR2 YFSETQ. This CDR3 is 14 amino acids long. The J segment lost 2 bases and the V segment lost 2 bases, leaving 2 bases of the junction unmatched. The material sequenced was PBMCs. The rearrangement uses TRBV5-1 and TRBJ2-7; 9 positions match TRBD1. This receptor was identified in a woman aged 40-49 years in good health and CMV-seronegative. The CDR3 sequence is CASSLTGGPYEQYF. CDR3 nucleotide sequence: TGCGCCAGCAGCTTAACAGGGGGCCCCTACGAGCAGTACTTC.